This T cell receptor (beta chain) is drawn from a study of cytomegalovirus exposure and HLA in healthy donors. Study-wide points: TCR beta sequences numbering under 20,000 were associated with HLA alleles at 0.05 false discovery rate in a later analysis.

This clone has more than one count but fewer than ten. The target antigen is unknown. PCR involved 60 Vbeta and 13 Jbeta primers. Profiling relied on immunoSEQ multiplex PCR, and the TCRdb table lists in-frame clones only, not all of them. Of roughly 220,000 clones listed, 70% to 90% are singletons. Germline V lookup: CDR1 MNHNY, CDR2 SVGAGI (reference sequence). Deletions cut 5 bases from V and 4 bases from J, with 18 bases between. The CDR3 contains 16 residues. The chain employs TRBV6-6 and TRBJ2-1; no firm D call. This TCR was sampled from a man under 40 in good health and CMV-seronegative. Sequencing was performed on PBMCs. CDR3 sequence (DNA): TGTGCCAGCAGTCACTACAGCACGTCCCCTTACAATGAGCAGTTCTTC. This translates into CASSHYSTSPYNEQFF.